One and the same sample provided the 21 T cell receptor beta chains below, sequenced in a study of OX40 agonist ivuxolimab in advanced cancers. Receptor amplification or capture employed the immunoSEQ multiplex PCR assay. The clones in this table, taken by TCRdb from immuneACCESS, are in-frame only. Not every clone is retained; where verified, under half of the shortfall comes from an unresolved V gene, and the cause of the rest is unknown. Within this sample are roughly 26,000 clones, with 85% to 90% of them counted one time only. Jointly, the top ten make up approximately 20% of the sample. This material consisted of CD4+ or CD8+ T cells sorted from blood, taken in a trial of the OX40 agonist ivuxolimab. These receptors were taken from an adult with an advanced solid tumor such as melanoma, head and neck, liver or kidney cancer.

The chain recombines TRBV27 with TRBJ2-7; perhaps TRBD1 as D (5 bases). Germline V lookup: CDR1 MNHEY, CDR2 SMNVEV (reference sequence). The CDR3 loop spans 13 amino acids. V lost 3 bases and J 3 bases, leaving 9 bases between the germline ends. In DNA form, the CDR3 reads TGTGCCAGCAGTTTGGACATGGGCTACGAGCAGTACTTC. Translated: CASSLDMGYEQYF.

CDR3 coding DNA: TGTGCCATCAGTGAGTCGCTGGCAGACTCTGGAAACACCATATATTTT. Protein product: CAISESLADSGNTIYF. The V call is TRBV10-3, the J call TRBJ1-3; D call uncertain. The CDR3 runs to 16 residues. The ends were cut back, 0 bases at V and 0 bases at J, with 9 bases in the middle. Germline CDR1 and CDR2: ENHRY and SYGVKD.

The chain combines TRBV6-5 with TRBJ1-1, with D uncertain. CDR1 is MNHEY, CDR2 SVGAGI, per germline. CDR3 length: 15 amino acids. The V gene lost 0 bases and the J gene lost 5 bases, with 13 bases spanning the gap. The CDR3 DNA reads TGTGCCAGCAGTTACTCCACTTCAGCACGGACTGAAGCTTTCTTT. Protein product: CASSYSTSARTEAFF.

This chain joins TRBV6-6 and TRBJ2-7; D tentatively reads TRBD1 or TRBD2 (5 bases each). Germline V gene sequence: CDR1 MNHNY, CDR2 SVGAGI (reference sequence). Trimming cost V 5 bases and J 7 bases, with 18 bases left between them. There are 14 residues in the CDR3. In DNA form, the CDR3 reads TGTGCCAGCAGTCAATTCGACCCTGGGGGAGAGCAGTACTTC. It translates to CASSQFDPGGEQYF.

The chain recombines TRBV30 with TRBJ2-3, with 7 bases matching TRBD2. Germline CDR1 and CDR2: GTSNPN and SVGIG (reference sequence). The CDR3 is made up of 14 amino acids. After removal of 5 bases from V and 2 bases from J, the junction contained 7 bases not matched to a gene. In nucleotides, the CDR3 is TGTGCCTGGGAGTCTAGCGGAACCACAGATACGCAGTATTTT. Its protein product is CAWESSGTTDTQYF. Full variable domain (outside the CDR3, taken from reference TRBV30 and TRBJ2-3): SQTIHQWPATLVQPVGSPLSLECTVEGTSNPNLYWYRQAAGRGLQLLFYSVGIGQISSEVPQNLSASRPQDRQFILSSKKLLLSDSGFYLCAWESSGTTDTQYFGPGTRLTVL.

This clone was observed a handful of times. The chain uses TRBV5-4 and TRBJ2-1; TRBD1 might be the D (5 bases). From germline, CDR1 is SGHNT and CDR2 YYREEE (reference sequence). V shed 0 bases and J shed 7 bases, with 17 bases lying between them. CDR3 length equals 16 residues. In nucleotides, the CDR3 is TGTGCCAGCAGCTTGGATTTTAGGACAAAACAGAATGAGCAGTTCTTC. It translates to CASSLDFRTKQNEQFF.

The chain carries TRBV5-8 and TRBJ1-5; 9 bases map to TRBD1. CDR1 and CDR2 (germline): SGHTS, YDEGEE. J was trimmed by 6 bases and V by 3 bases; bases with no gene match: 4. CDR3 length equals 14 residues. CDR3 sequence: CASSSGQGAQPQHF. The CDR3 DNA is TGTGCCAGCAGCTCGGGACAGGGAGCTCAGCCCCAGCATTTT.

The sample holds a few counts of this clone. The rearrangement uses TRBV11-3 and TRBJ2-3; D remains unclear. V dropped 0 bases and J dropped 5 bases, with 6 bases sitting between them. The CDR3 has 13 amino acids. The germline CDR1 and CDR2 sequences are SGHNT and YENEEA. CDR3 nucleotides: TGTGCCAGCAGCTTAGAACCGGAAGATACGCAGTATTTT. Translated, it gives CASSLEPEDTQYF.

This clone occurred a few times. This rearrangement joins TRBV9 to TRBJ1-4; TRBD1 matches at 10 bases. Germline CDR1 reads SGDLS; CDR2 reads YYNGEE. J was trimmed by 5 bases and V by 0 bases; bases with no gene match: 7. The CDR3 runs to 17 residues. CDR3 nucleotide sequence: TGTGCCAGCAGCGTAGTGGACAGGGGGAGCTTAAATGAAAAACTGTTTTTT. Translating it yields CASSVVDRGSLNEKLFF.

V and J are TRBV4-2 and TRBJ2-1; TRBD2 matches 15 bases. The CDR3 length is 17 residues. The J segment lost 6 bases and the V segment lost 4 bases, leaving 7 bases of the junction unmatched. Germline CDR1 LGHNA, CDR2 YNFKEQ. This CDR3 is CASSPNSGLAGGNEQFF. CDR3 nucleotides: TGTGCCAGCAGCCCGAACTCGGGACTAGCGGGAGGCAATGAGCAGTTCTTC.

The CDR3 DNA reads as TGTGCCAGCAGCTTTCTCAGCTCCTACGAGCAGTACTTC. Translating it yields CASSFLSSYEQYF. The chain combines TRBV7-8 with TRBJ2-7; no reliable D call. V was pared by 3 bases and J by 0 bases, with 6 bases between. The CDR3 is 13 amino acids. CDR1 SGHVS and CDR2 FQNEAQ come from the germline V gene.

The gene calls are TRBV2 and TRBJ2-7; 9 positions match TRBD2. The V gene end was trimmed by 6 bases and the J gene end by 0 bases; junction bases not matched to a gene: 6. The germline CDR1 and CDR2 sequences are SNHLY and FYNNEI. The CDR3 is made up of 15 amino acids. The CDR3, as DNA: TGTGCCAGCAGCGCAAGGACTAGCGACTCCTACGAGCAGTACTTC. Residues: CASSARTSDSYEQYF.

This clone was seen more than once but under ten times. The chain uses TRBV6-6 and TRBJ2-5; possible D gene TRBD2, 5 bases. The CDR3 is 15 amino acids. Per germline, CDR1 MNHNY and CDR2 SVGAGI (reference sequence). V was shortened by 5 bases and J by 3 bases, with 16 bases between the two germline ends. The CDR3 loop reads CASSPLGNGEETQYF. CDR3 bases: TGTGCCAGCAGTCCTCTCGGGAATGGGGAAGAGACCCAGTACTTC.

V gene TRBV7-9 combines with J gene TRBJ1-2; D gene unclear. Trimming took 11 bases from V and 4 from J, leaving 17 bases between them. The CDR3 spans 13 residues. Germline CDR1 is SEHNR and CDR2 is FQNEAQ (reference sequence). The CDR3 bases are TGTGCCGTCGACTTCTCGAGAGGCTATGGCTACACCTTC. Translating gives CAVDFSRGYGYTF.

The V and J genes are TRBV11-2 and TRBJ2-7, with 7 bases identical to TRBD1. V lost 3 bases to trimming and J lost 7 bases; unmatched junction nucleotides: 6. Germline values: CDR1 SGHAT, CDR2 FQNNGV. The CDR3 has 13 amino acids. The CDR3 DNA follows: TGTGCCAGCAGCTTCAAGGGGGCGGATGAGCAGTACTTC. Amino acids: CASSFKGADEQYF. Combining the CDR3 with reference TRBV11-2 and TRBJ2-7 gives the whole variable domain EAGVAQSPRYKIIEKRQSVAFWCNPISGHATLYWYQQILGQGPKLLIQFQNNGVVDDSQLPKDRFSAERLKGVDSTLKIQPAKLEDSAVYLCASSFKGADEQYFGPGTRLTVT.

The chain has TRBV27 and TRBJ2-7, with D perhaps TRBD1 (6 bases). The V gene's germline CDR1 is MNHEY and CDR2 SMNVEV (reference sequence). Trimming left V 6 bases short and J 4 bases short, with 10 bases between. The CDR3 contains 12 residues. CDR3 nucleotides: TGTGCCAGCAGCCACACAGGGTACGAGCAGTACTTC. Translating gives CASSHTGYEQYF.

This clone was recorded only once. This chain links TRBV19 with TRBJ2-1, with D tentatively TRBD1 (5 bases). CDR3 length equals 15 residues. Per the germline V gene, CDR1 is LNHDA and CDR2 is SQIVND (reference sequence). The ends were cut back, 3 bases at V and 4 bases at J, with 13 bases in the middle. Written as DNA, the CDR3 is TGTGCCAGTAGTATCGCCGGAACAGGATACAATGAGCAGTTCTTC. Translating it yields CASSIAGTGYNEQFF.

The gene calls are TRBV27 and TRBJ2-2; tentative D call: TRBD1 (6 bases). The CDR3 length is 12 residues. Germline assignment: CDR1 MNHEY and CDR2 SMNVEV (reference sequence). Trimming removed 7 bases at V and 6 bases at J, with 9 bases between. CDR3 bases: TGTGCCAGCACCTCAGGGGCCGGGGAGCTGTTTTTT. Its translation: CASTSGAGELFF.

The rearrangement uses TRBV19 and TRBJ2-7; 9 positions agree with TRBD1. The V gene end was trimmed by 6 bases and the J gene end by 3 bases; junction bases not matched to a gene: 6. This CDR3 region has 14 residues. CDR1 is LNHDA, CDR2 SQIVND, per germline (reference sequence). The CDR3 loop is CASSVQGADYEQYF. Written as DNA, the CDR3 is TGTGCCAGTAGCGTACAGGGGGCCGACTACGAGCAGTACTTC.

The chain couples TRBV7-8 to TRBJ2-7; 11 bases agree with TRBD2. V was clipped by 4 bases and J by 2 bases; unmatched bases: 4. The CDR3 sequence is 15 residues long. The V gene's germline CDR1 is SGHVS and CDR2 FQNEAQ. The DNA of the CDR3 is TGTGCCAGCAGCTGGACTAGCGGGCCCGCCTACGAGCAGTACTTC. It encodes CASSWTSGPAYEQYF.

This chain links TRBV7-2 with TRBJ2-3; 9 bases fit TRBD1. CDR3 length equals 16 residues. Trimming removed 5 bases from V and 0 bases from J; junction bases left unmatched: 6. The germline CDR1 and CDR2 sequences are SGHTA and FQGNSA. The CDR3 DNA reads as TGTGCCAGCAGCGTGGGACAGGGTTGGAGCACAGATACGCAGTATTTT. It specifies CASSVGQGWSTDTQYF. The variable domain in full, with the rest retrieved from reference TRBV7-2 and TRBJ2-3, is GAGVSQSPSNKVTEKGKDVELRCDPISGHTALYWYRQSLGQGLEFLIYFQGNSAPDKSGLPSDRFSAERTGGSVSTLTIQRTQQEDSAVYLCASSVGQGWSTDTQYFGPGTRLTVL.